The 16 T cell receptor beta chains given below trace back to one sample, sequenced in a study of human T cells and chemical hapten exposure. MiXCR was run by TCRdb on the RACE reads, yielding one entry per CDR3 protein. The profile covers tens of thousands of distinct CDR3 sequences, with 9.5% to 12% appearing a single time and 5.2% taken by the ten largest. As to time point: pre-sensitization, week 0. The sample's treatment: therapeutic diphenylcyclopropenone sensitization with weekly scalp DPC. The sequencing used whole blood, collected in connection with sensitization to the hapten diphenylcyclopropenone (DPC). The receptors stem from a woman between 50 and 59 years old with alopecia areata. Some clones in this sample may be carry-over from other donors' samples.

Many counts were recorded for this clonotype. V is TRBV2 and J is TRBJ1-2; D ambiguous. V was pared by 1 base and J by 1 base, with 7 bases between. The V gene's germline CDR1 is SNHLY and CDR2 FYNNEI. CDR3 length: 14 residues. In DNA form, the CDR3 reads TGTGCCAGCAGTGAAGTCAGGAGTAACTATGGCTACACCTTC. Translated: CASSEVRSNYGYTF.

A few counts support this clonotype. CDR3: CASSGRTTTYEQYF. The CDR3 region has the DNA TGTGCCAGCAGTGGGCGGACAACCACCTACGAGCAGTACTTC. The chain recombines TRBV6-6 with TRBJ2-7; tentative D call: TRBD1 (5 bases). The CDR3 has 14 residues. V was clipped by 5 bases and J by 2 bases, with 13 bases between them. Germline V gene data show CDR1 as MNHNY and CDR2 as SVGAGI (reference sequence).

This clonotype was counted ten times or more. The rearrangement joins TRBV29-1 to TRBJ2-1; no firm D call. The CDR3 loop spans 12 amino acids. Germline CDR1 SQVTM, CDR2 ANQGSEA. Trimming took off 5 bases at V and 13 bases at J, with 18 bases between the two ends. DNA of the CDR3: TGCAGCGTTTCAAACCTTGCCCCGAACCAGTTCTTC. Translated: CSVSNLAPNQFF.

Many counts were recorded for this clonotype. The chain is built from TRBV5-1 and TRBJ1-1; no clear D. Trimming left V 4 bases short and J 1 base short, with 14 bases between. This CDR3 comprises 15 residues. Germline assignment: CDR1 SGHRS and CDR2 YFSETQ. The CDR3 is CASSLGAFSNTEAFF. The CDR3 DNA reads as TGCGCCAGCAGCCTGGGAGCCTTCTCGAACACTGAAGCTTTCTTT.

This clonotype was found many times. V and J are TRBV30 and TRBJ2-1; D may correspond to TRBD1 or TRBD2 (5 bases each). Germline V CDR1 and CDR2: GTSNPN, SVGIG (reference sequence). Trimming shortened V by 2 bases and J by 4 bases, and 15 bases separated the two germline ends. CDR3 length equals 15 residues. The CDR3 protein is CAWSPGRGLYNEQFF. The DNA of the CDR3 is TGTGCCTGGAGTCCAGGCCGGGGCCTTTACAATGAGCAGTTCTTC. Full variable domain (rest looked up from reference TRBV30 and TRBJ2-1): SQTIHQWPATLVQPVGSPLSLECTVEGTSNPNLYWYRQAAGRGLQLLFYSVGIGQISSEVPQNLSASRPQDRQFILSSKKLLLSDSGFYLCAWSPGRGLYNEQFFGPGTRLTVL.

In this sample, this clonotype turned up many times. This chain joins TRBV6-5 and TRBJ2-1, with 14 bases fitting TRBD2. Looked up from germline, CDR1 is MNHEY and CDR2 is SVGAGI. Losses at the gene ends were 6 bases for V and 10 bases for J; bases not matched to a gene: 11. The CDR3 spans 16 residues. CDR3 nucleotide sequence: TGTGCCAGCAGCCCCGGGACTAGCGGGAGCCGGGGGGAGCAGTTCTTC. Translation gives CASSPGTSGSRGEQFF.

V and J are TRBV30 and TRBJ2-2; perhaps TRBD2 as D (6 bases). The CDR3 length is 13 residues. Trimming took off 3 bases at V and 4 bases at J, with 9 bases between the two ends. Germline-derived CDR1 and CDR2 are GTSNPN and SVGIG (reference sequence). CDR3 DNA: TGTGCCTGGAGCGGGAGAGGCACCGGGGAGCTGTTTTTT. The encoded protein is CAWSGRGTGELFF.

This chain uses TRBV29-1 with TRBJ2-1; D is uncertain. The CDR3 spans 14 residues. V shed 5 bases and J shed 1 base, with 12 bases lying between them. From germline, CDR1 is SQVTM and CDR2 ANQGSEA. For the CDR3, the DNA is TGCAGCGTTTGGCCTACGCCTTCCTACAATGAGCAGTTCTTC. Translation: CSVWPTPSYNEQFF.

This clonotype appeared a few times. This chain joins TRBV5-4 and TRBJ2-2, with TRBD1 matching 7 bases. The CDR3 totals 16 residues. V was pared by 5 bases and J by 0 bases, with 7 bases of the junction left unmatched. The germline CDR1 and CDR2 sequences are SGHNT and YYREEE (reference sequence). CDR3 nucleotides: TGTGCCAGCAGGCGACAGGGTATGGCGAACACCGGGGAGCTGTTTTTT. This encodes CASRRQGMANTGELFF.

The rearrangement uses TRBV9 and TRBJ2-7; tentatively, D is TRBD1 (5 bases). The germline V gene encodes CDR1 SGDLS and CDR2 YYNGEE. The length of the CDR3 is 13 residues. Trimming cost V 0 bases and J 7 bases, with 11 bases left between them. Here the CDR3 reads CASSVDLPGEQYF. For the CDR3, the DNA is TGTGCCAGCAGCGTAGACCTCCCAGGGGAGCAGTACTTC.

The J gene is TRBJ2-7, the V gene TRBV11-2, with unresolved D. Deletions cut 5 bases from V and 2 bases from J, with 4 bases between. Germline V gene sequence: CDR1 SGHAT, CDR2 FQNNGV. CDR3 length: 11 amino acids. CDR3 in DNA: TGTGCCAGCAGCACCCCCTACGAGCAGTACTTC. Its translation is CASSTPYEQYF. Supplemented by reference TRBV11-2 and TRBJ2-7, the full variable domain reads EAGVAQSPRYKIIEKRQSVAFWCNPISGHATLYWYQQILGQGPKLLIQFQNNGVVDDSQLPKDRFSAERLKGVDSTLKIQPAKLEDSAVYLCASSTPYEQYFGPGTRLTVT.

This clonotype has a handful of counts. The chain couples TRBV6-6 to TRBJ1-1; 10 positions agree with TRBD1. The germline V gene encodes CDR1 MNHNY and CDR2 SVGAGI (reference sequence). The V gene end was trimmed by 7 bases and the J gene end by 4 bases; junction bases not matched to a gene: 6. CDR3 length: 14 residues. CDR3 nucleotide sequence: TGTGCCAGCACCCCGACAGGGGGCGGCACTGAAGCTTTCTTT. Translated, it gives CASTPTGGGTEAFF.

The genes are TRBV27 and TRBJ2-1, with D hard to call. The CDR3 loop spans 13 amino acids. Germline V gene lookup returns CDR1 MNHEY and CDR2 SMNVEV (reference sequence). V dropped 8 bases and J dropped 0 bases, with 8 bases sitting between them. This CDR3 is CASYGASYNEQFF. The DNA of the CDR3 is TGTGCCAGCTACGGAGCCTCCTACAATGAGCAGTTCTTC.

This clonotype was counted at least ten times. V and J are TRBV28 and TRBJ2-2; 7 nucleotides align to TRBD1. Germline CDR1 is MDHEN and CDR2 is SYDVKM. The junction had 12 bases not matched to a gene; V was cut back by 4 bases and J by 7 bases. The CDR3 covers 16 residues. For the CDR3, the DNA is TGTGCCAGCAGTTCACCCAGGACAGGATTGGGCGGGGAGCTGTTTTTT. This gives the protein CASSSPRTGLGGELFF.

This clonotype was picked up a small number of times. The chain combines TRBV15 with TRBJ2-1, with 10 bases aligning to TRBD2. Per the germline V gene, CDR1 is LNHNV and CDR2 is YYDKDF (reference sequence). J lost 7 bases, V lost 2 bases, and 8 bases had no gene match. The CDR3 sequence is 16 residues long. As DNA, the CDR3 is TGTGCCACCAGCAGACCTAGCGGGAGAGTGGGAAATGAGCAGTTCTTC. It specifies CATSRPSGRVGNEQFF.

This clonotype was found a few times. The chain recombines TRBV6-2 or TRBV6-3 with TRBJ2-1, with D possibly being TRBD1 or TRBD2 (5 bases each). Deletions cut 0 bases from V and 0 bases from J, with 9 bases between. CDR1 is MNHEY and CDR2 is SVGEGT in the germline V gene. CDR3 length: 16 amino acids. In nucleotides, the CDR3 is TGTGCCAGCAGTTACTCACGGGACGGCTCCTACAATGAGCAGTTCTTC. The encoded protein is CASSYSRDGSYNEQFF.